The count of the clone carrying this T cell receptor (beta chain) is one. The antigen is not known. In germline, CDR1 is SGHTA, CDR2 FQGNSA. J was trimmed by 2 bases and V by 3 bases; bases with no gene match: 2. There are 16 residues in the CDR3. The data are from a study of T cell responses to AZD1222 COVID-19 vaccine. General study points: Increases in Spike-specific TCR breadth and depth were seen after two AZD1222 doses. Spike-wide coverage was observed for vaccine-associated CD4 TCRs, with dominant responses at 160-218 and 743-854.

Libraries were prepared by immunoSEQ multiplex PCR; TCRdb keeps only in-frame clonotypes and omits some of them. The top ten hold about 2.9% of the sample, which has some 120,000 clones, around 83% seen once. The V gene is TRBV7-2, the J gene TRBJ2-2; the match to TRBD2 covers 11 bases. This receptor was obtained from an adult who received the AZD1222 COVID-19 vaccine. The sequences come from peripheral blood, collected 28 days after the second AZD1222 dose. The CDR3 DNA follows: TGTGCCAGCAGCTTTACTAGCGGGGGAAACACCGGGGAGCTGTTTTTT. It yields the protein CASSFTSGGNTGELFF.